The sequence of this T cell receptor beta chain was determined in a study of T cells after yellow fever vaccination. Background on the study: Fractions low in cell number were prepared with SMART-Seq v4 Ultra Low Input. The study, taken as a whole, reports: Post-booster repertoires again held most primary-vaccination clones (roughly 95% CD4, 88% CD8).

From the 5' RACE reads, TCRdb called clonotypes with MiXCR, one entry per CDR3 protein. The sample includes about 75,000 distinct CDR3 sequences, about 7.3% of them seen just once. CDR1 and CDR2 from the germline V gene are MGHRA and YSYEKL. CDR3 length: 17 amino acids. V gave up 1 base and J gave up 3 bases; unmatched junction bases: 7. In its sample, this clonotype was seen many times. Antigen unknown. The source was CD8+ T cells sorted from PBMCs, collected more than 8 days after the first yellow fever vaccination. J is TRBJ2-5 and V is TRBV4-1, with TRBD2 matching over 11 bases. The sequence was collected from a man aged 18 to 35 who received the YFV17D yellow fever vaccine. Written as DNA, the CDR3 is TGCGCCAGCAGCCAAGTGGGGACTAGCGGAGTCAAAGAGACCCAGTACTTC. This gives the protein CASSQVGTSGVKETQYF.